This record concerns one T cell receptor beta chain sequence. This specimen comes from a study of shared clonotypes between healthy human individuals. The protocol was immunoSEQ multiplex PCR, while the TCRdb copy is restricted to in-frame clones and leaves out a portion. The data contain more than 2 million clones, roughly 93% of them singletons. V was pared by 7 bases and J by 3 bases, with 15 bases between. CDR1 MDHEN and CDR2 SYDVKM come from the germline V gene. CDR3 length equals 14 residues. Naive-designated CD8 cells lacked CD45RO, were positively enriched for CCR7, and omitted terminally differentiated effector memory CD45RA+ cells.

This clonotype originated in a man between 18 and 35 years old in good health. Some clones in this sample may be carry-over from other donors' samples. The J gene is TRBJ1-1, the V gene TRBV28; D is possibly TRBD1 (5 bases). The sample taken for sequencing was naive CD8+ T cells from PBMCs. The CDR3 sequence: CASNRGGVYTEAFF. The CDR3 coding sequence is TGTGCCAGCAACCGGGGAGGGGTGTACACTGAAGCTTTCTTT.